The 23 T cell receptor beta chains presented below share a single source sample, sequenced in a study of OX40 agonist ivuxolimab in advanced cancers. Only in-frame clones appear in the TCRdb table, and some are missing; sequencing was by immunoSEQ multiplex PCR. The profile shows roughly 30,000 clones, 70% to 90% of them singletons. Sample: CD4+ or CD8+ T cells sorted from blood, taken in a trial of the OX40 agonist ivuxolimab. The receptors were gathered from an adult with an advanced solid tumor such as melanoma, head and neck, liver or kidney cancer.

The CDR3 DNA is TGTGCCAGCAGCCCCCGACAGGGGATGTATAATTCACCCCTCCACTTT. Amino acid sequence: CASSPRQGMYNSPLHF. J is TRBJ1-6 and V is TRBV11-2, with TRBD1 matching 8 bases. The V gene's germline CDR1 is SGHAT and CDR2 FQNNGV. J lost 4 bases, V lost 5 bases, and 7 bases had no gene match. The length of the CDR3 is 16 residues.

This clone showed up many times. The chain combines TRBV7-5 with TRBJ1-2; the table's TRBD1 call for D was not verified on the DNA. TRBV7-5 is shown as a pseudogene. The CDR3 runs to 12 residues. In DNA, the CDR3 is TGTGCCAGCAGCCCAAATGACTATGGCTACACCTTC. Its translation is CASSPNDYGYTF.

V is TRBV4-1 and J is TRBJ2-2; 9 bases map to TRBD1. In germline, CDR1 is MGHRA, CDR2 YSYEKL. CDR3 length equals 16 residues. Trimming removed 1 base from V and 6 bases from J; junction bases left unmatched: 6. CDR3 in amino acids: CASSQAGTGFPGELFF. The CDR3 coding sequence is TGCGCCAGCAGCCAAGCCGGGACAGGGTTCCCCGGGGAGCTGTTTTTT.

The rearrangement uses TRBV5-4 and TRBJ1-1, with 8 bases identical to TRBD1. Germline-derived CDR1 and CDR2 are SGHNT and YYREEE (reference sequence). The CDR3 consists of 14 residues. V shed 3 bases, J shed 0 bases, and the junction held 1 base outside the gene matches. CDR3 residues: CASSWDRLNTEAFF. The CDR3 coding sequence is TGTGCCAGCAGCTGGGACAGGCTGAACACTGAAGCTTTCTTT. The full variable domain, rest sourced from reference TRBV5-4 and TRBJ1-1, is ETGVTQSPTHLIKTRGQQVTLRCSSQSGHNTVSWYQQALGQGPQFIFQYYREEENGRGNFPPRFSGLQFPNYSSELNVNALELDDSALYLCASSWDRLNTEAFFGQGTRLTVV.

The V and J genes are TRBV28 and TRBJ1-6; tentatively, D is TRBD1 (5 bases). With 2 bases removed from V and 5 bases from J, the gap between germline ends came to 13 bases. The germline gives CDR1 MDHEN, CDR2 SYDVKM. The CDR3 contains 16 residues. CDR3 in amino acids: CASSLDRPRNNSPLHF. CDR3 sequence (DNA): TGTGCCAGCAGTTTAGACAGACCGAGAAATAATTCACCCCTCCACTTT.

J is TRBJ2-7 and V is TRBV2; 10 bases match TRBD1. Germline assignment: CDR1 SNHLY and CDR2 FYNNEI. V trimming: 6 bases; J trimming: 5 bases; junction bases outside the gene matches: 13. CDR3 size: 16 residues. CDR3 nucleotide sequence: TGTGCCAGCAGCACCACTATGACAGGGGGCTTCAACGAGCAGTACTTC. It specifies CASSTTMTGGFNEQYF.

This chain joins TRBV9 and TRBJ2-7; D ambiguous. The germline gives CDR1 SGDLS, CDR2 YYNGEE. V shed 0 bases and J shed 2 bases, with 9 bases lying between them. This CDR3 is built from 14 residues. As DNA, the CDR3 is TGTGCCAGCAGCGTAGGGCCAGAGACCTACGAGCAGTACTTC. It specifies CASSVGPETYEQYF. Full variable domain (rest looked up from reference TRBV9 and TRBJ2-7): DSGVTQTPKHLITATGQRVTLRCSPRSGDLSVYWYQQSLDQGLQFLIQYYNGEERAKGNILERFSAQQFPDLHSELNLSSLELGDSALYFCASSVGPETYEQYFGPGTRLTVT.

The CDR3 DNA is TGTGCCAGCAGCTTGGATAGAGACAGGGGGTGGAAAAACATTCAGTACTTC. It encodes CASSLDRDRGWKNIQYF. The gene calls are TRBV5-8 and TRBJ2-4; TRBD1 aligns across 9 bases. The CDR3 runs 17 residues. Germline loops: CDR1 SGHTS, CDR2 YDEGEE. V was clipped by 0 bases and J by 4 bases; unmatched bases: 8.

This clone was seen a handful of times. The CDR3, as DNA: TGTGCCAGCAGCTTATTAGGGGATTTGGAGCAGTACTTC. Its translation: CASSLLGDLEQYF. The chain combines TRBV7-9 with TRBJ2-7; a possible D gene is TRBD1 (5 bases). Looked up from germline, CDR1 is SEHNR and CDR2 is FQNEAQ (reference sequence). There are 13 residues in the CDR3. The ends were cut back, 2 bases at V and 7 bases at J, with 12 bases in the middle. The variable domain in full, completed from reference TRBV7-9 and TRBJ2-7, reads DTGVSQNPRHKITKRGQNVTFRCDPISEHNRLYWYRQTLGQGPEFLTYFQNEAQLEKSRLLSDRFSAERPKGSFSTLEIQRTEQGDSAMYLCASSLLGDLEQYFGPGTRLTVT.

The genes are TRBV7-2 and TRBJ1-6, with 7 bases that match TRBD1. The CDR3 is 16 residues long. Germline V CDR1 and CDR2: SGHTA, FQGNSA. The V and J ends lost 5 bases and 9 bases, in that order; junction bases with no gene match: 13. The CDR3 loop is CASSPDRELGVSPLHF. CDR3 coding DNA: TGTGCCAGCAGCCCTGACAGGGAATTGGGGGTTTCACCCCTCCACTTT.

The gene calls are TRBV14 and TRBJ2-1; D is possibly TRBD2 (6 bases). From germline, CDR1 is SGHDN and CDR2 FVKESK. CDR3 length: 15 amino acids. Trimming cost V 0 bases and J 9 bases, with 15 bases left between them. This CDR3 is CASSQDWEDLGEQFF. The CDR3 DNA reads TGTGCCAGCAGCCAAGATTGGGAGGACCTCGGTGAGCAGTTCTTC. Full variable domain (missing parts from reference TRBV14 and TRBJ2-1): EAGVTQFPSHSVIEKGQTVTLRCDPISGHDNLYWYRRVMGKEIKFLLHFVKESKQDESGMPNNRFLAERTGGTYSTLKVQPAELEDSGVYFCASSQDWEDLGEQFFGPGTRLTVL.

V gene TRBV11-2 combines with J gene TRBJ1-1, with TRBD1 matching over 7 bases. This CDR3 has 17 residues. Germline lookup yields CDR1 SGHAT and CDR2 FQNNGV. The V gene end was trimmed by 5 bases and the J gene end by 0 bases; junction bases not matched to a gene: 12. The DNA for the CDR3 is TGTGCCAGCAGCACACTAAGGGGGCTCATGATGAACACTGAAGCTTTCTTT. It codes for CASSTLRGLMMNTEAFF.

This chain links TRBV4-1 with TRBJ2-1; 7 bases align to TRBD1. Germline assignment: CDR1 MGHRA and CDR2 YSYEKL. V shed 4 bases, J shed 6 bases, and the junction held 15 bases outside the gene matches. The CDR3 length is 17 residues. CDR3 DNA sequence: TGCGCCAGCAGCCCCGGACAGGACCGTCGTGTTGGCAATGAGCAGTTCTTC. Translation: CASSPGQDRRVGNEQFF.

This clone turned up a few times. V usage is TRBV9 and J usage is TRBJ2-7; 7 bases map to TRBD1. The germline V gene encodes CDR1 SGDLS and CDR2 YYNGEE. V dropped 3 bases and J dropped 3; count of bases not matched to a gene: 0. The CDR3 loop spans 12 amino acids. DNA for the CDR3: TGTGCCAGCAGCGGACAGGGCTACGAGCAGTACTTC. Amino acids: CASSGQGYEQYF. Full variable domain (missing parts from reference TRBV9 and TRBJ2-7): DSGVTQTPKHLITATGQRVTLRCSPRSGDLSVYWYQQSLDQGLQFLIQYYNGEERAKGNILERFSAQQFPDLHSELNLSSLELGDSALYFCASSGQGYEQYFGPGTRLTVT.

The V call is TRBV2, the J call TRBJ2-3, with 9 bases matching TRBD2. Germline V gives CDR1 SNHLY, CDR2 FYNNEI. The CDR3 loop spans 15 amino acids. J was trimmed by 7 bases and V by 4 bases; bases with no gene match: 9. CDR3 bases: TGTGCCAGCAGTGGGGTCCAGCGGGGGGAGAATACGCAGTATTTT. Its protein is CASSGVQRGENTQYF.

The V gene is TRBV4-1, the J gene TRBJ2-7, with D hard to call. CDR3 length: 15 residues. Germline values: CDR1 MGHRA, CDR2 YSYEKL. Trimming took 3 bases from V and 4 from J, leaving 16 bases between them. The DNA for the CDR3 is TGCGCCAGCAGCCAGATAAGGGCCGGCGGTTACGAGCAGTACTTC. Translated, it gives CASSQIRAGGYEQYF.

The rearrangement uses TRBV27 and TRBJ2-3; no reliable D call. CDR1 and CDR2 from the germline V gene are MNHEY and SMNVEV (reference sequence). The V end lost 6 bases, the J end lost 3 bases, and 7 bases lay between the germline ends. The CDR3 consists of 12 residues. Here the CDR3 DNA reads TGTGCCAGCAGACATATGACAGATACGCAGTATTTT. It translates to CASRHMTDTQYF.

V and J are TRBV19 and TRBJ1-5, with 10 bases that match TRBD1. V was clipped by 9 bases and J by 2 bases; unmatched bases: 4. The CDR3 covers 14 residues. Germline V gene sequence: CDR1 LNHDA, CDR2 SQIVND (reference sequence). The CDR3 here is CASSDRGGNQPQHF. For the CDR3, the DNA is TGTGCCAGCTCGGACAGGGGGGGCAATCAGCCCCAGCATTTT.

The chain uses TRBV7-9 and TRBJ1-5; maybe TRBD1 (6 bases). Trimming took off 1 base at V and 3 bases at J, with 13 bases between the two ends. This CDR3 spans 16 amino acids. The germline CDR1 and CDR2 sequences are SEHNR and FQNEAQ (reference sequence). CDR3 loop: CASSLDGGRDNQPQHF. The CDR3 DNA sequence: TGTGCCAGCAGCTTAGACGGGGGCAGGGACAATCAGCCCCAGCATTTT.

Comment on this clone: One end of the junction is discordant with germline, which a read error may explain. The genes are TRBV7-8 and TRBJ2-3; unclear D gene. CDR1 and CDR2 (germline): SGHVS, FQNEAQ. The CDR3 sequence is 12 residues long. CDR3 loop: CATTLGTDTQYF. As DNA, the CDR3 is TGCGCCACAACCCTGGGGACAGATACGCAGTATTTT.

The chain carries TRBV6-5 and TRBJ1-1; D remains unclear. In germline, CDR1 is MNHEY, CDR2 SVGAGI. The CDR3 is 13 amino acids. The germline V and J ends were trimmed by 2 bases and 1 base, with 5 bases remaining between them. The CDR3: CASSYGENTEAFF. The CDR3 nucleotides are TGTGCCAGCAGTTACGGAGAGAACACTGAAGCTTTCTTT.

The chain has TRBV7-6 and TRBJ1-1, with D tentatively TRBD1 (5 bases). Trimming left V 0 bases short and J 1 base short, with 9 bases between. Germline CDR1 SGHVS, CDR2 FNYEAQ. The CDR3 sequence is 15 residues long. This chain's CDR3 is CASSLAVTANTEAFF. The CDR3 bases are TGTGCCAGCAGCTTAGCAGTGACAGCGAACACTGAAGCTTTCTTT.

This chain uses TRBV19 with TRBJ2-7; possibly TRBD1 for D (5 bases). This CDR3 comprises 13 residues. Trimming stripped 4 bases from V and 5 bases from J, with 12 bases between. Germline CDR1 LNHDA, CDR2 SQIVND (reference sequence). The CDR3 sequence is CASSTAGIHEQYF. The CDR3, as DNA: TGTGCCAGTAGTACCGCAGGGATCCACGAGCAGTACTTC.